What follows are 20 T cell receptor beta chains derived from one specimen sequenced in a study of blood T cells in healthy people across ages. Next came a second PCR, run for about 7 to 12 cycles, which used a sample-barcoded 5' primer along with a J-beta primer mix. TCRdb re-derived calls from the 5' RACE reads in MiXCR, one entry per CDR3 protein. The data contain 500,000 to 600,000 distinct CDR3 sequences, 27% of them singletons. Sequencing was done on a sample of blood. Receptors originate from a woman aged 70-85 years in good health.

This clonotype has just one count. The chain carries TRBV4-3 and TRBJ2-1, with TRBD2 identical over 9 bases. With 2 bases clipped from V and 7 bases from J, the junction kept 12 bases outside the gene matches. The germline gives CDR1 LGHNA, CDR2 YSLEER. The CDR3 contains 17 residues. The CDR3 nucleotides read TGCGCCAGCAGCCAAAACGGGGAACTAGCGGGTGGGAATGAGCAGTTCTTC. Its translation: CASSQNGELAGGNEQFF.

This clonotype was counted only a few times. V is TRBV15 and J is TRBJ1-5; D possibly corresponds to TRBD1 (6 bases). V lost 1 base and J lost 7, with 14 bases in between. The germline V gene has CDR1 LNHNV and CDR2 YYDKDF (reference sequence). The CDR3 consists of 15 residues. CDR3 nucleotides: TGTGCCACCAGCAGAGGGGGGGCCCACAACCAGCCCCAGCATTTT. Protein sequence: CATSRGGAHNQPQHF.

In its sample, this clonotype was seen many times. This chain uses TRBV20-1 with TRBJ2-2; D gene unclear. This CDR3 is 15 amino acids long. Looked up from germline, CDR1 is DFQATT and CDR2 is SNEGSKA (reference sequence). V was trimmed by 0 bases and J by 1 base, leaving 9 bases between them. CDR3 sequence (DNA): TGCAGTGCTAGAGATCTACGAGGGAACACCGGGGAGCTGTTTTTT. Translated: CSARDLRGNTGELFF.

This chain joins TRBV30 and TRBJ1-2; TRBD1 agrees at 8 bases. Germline-derived CDR1 and CDR2 are GTSNPN and SVGIG (reference sequence). Trimming cost V 4 bases and J 8 bases; bases outside gene matches: 9. The CDR3 totals 13 residues. CDR3 DNA: TGTGCCTGGAAAGGACAGGGTTATCGAGGCTACACCTTC. Translating it yields CAWKGQGYRGYTF.

At least ten counts were recorded for this clonotype. The chain is built from TRBV12-3 or TRBV12-4 and TRBJ2-6; D is perhaps TRBD1 (6 bases). CDR3 size: 17 residues. V lost 5 bases and J lost 0, with 14 bases in between. CDR3 DNA sequence: TGTGCCAGCAGTCATCCGGGACAACACTCTGGGGCCAACGTCCTGACTTTC. The encoded protein is CASSHPGQHSGANVLTF.

This chain joins TRBV7-2 and TRBJ2-5; 7 nucleotides match TRBD2. The junction had 5 bases not matched to a gene; V was cut back by 4 bases and J by 3 bases. This CDR3 is 14 amino acids long. Germline CDR1 reads SGHTA; CDR2 reads FQGNSA. The CDR3 is CASSSTLAEETQYF. CDR3 DNA: TGTGCCAGCAGCTCTACCCTAGCGGAAGAGACCCAGTACTTC.

The chain combines TRBV5-1 with TRBJ2-3; TRBD2 matches at 11 bases. From germline, CDR1 is SGHRS and CDR2 YFSETQ. The V and J ends lost 4 bases and 4 bases, in that order; junction bases with no gene match: 8. This CDR3 has 16 amino acids. CDR3 nucleotide sequence: TGCGCCAGCAGCCCGGGACTAGCGGCCGGGGCAGATACGCAGTATTTT. Translating it yields CASSPGLAAGADTQYF.

This chain links TRBV11-1 with TRBJ2-5, with D tentatively TRBD1 (8 bases). The CDR3 totals 16 residues. Germline loops: CDR1 SGHAT, CDR2 FQDESV (reference sequence). The V and J ends lost 5 bases and 5 bases respectively, with 21 bases between them. Here the CDR3 DNA reads TGTGCCAGCAGCCTCGCCGCACAGGGGGGGTATGAGACCCAGTACTTC. Translated: CASSLAAQGGYETQYF. The variable domain in full, with the rest retrieved from reference TRBV11-1 and TRBJ2-5, is EAEVAQSPRYKITEKSQAVAFWCDPISGHATLYWYRQILGQGPELLVQFQDESVVDDSQLPKDRFSAERLKGVDSTLKIQPAELGDSAMYLCASSLAAQGGYETQYFGPGTRLLVL.

This clonotype occurred a few times. This chain joins TRBV11-2 and TRBJ2-4; 7 bases line up with TRBD2. Germline CDR1 and CDR2: SGHAT and FQNNGV. Trimming at V came to 4 bases and at J to 4 bases, leaving 10 bases not matched to a gene. The CDR3 spans 16 residues. CDR3 nucleotides: TGTGCCAGCAGCTATCCCGTGGGCGGGGGAAAAAACATTCAGTACTTC. This codes for CASSYPVGGGKNIQYF.

This clonotype was seen once. The gene calls are TRBV6-5 and TRBJ1-2; 8 positions match TRBD1. Germline lookup yields CDR1 MNHEY and CDR2 SVGAGI. The junction had 7 bases not matched to a gene; V was cut back by 2 bases and J by 8 bases. The CDR3 has 14 amino acids. The CDR3 reads CASSYIDRGGGYTF. As DNA, the CDR3 is TGTGCCAGCAGTTACATCGACAGGGGAGGAGGCTACACCTTC.

This clonotype was seen more than once but under ten times. In DNA, the CDR3 is TGCAGTGCTGATAGTCGTTTCGGGTCTGGGGCCAACGTCCTGACTTTC. It specifies CSADSRFGSGANVLTF. The V gene is TRBV20-1, the J gene TRBJ2-6; no clear D gene. CDR1 is DFQATT, CDR2 SNEGSKA, per germline (reference sequence). V was cut by 5 bases and J by 1 base, with 15 bases left in between. The CDR3 runs to 16 residues.

This chain links TRBV3-1 with TRBJ2-5, with TRBD1 as a possible D gene (7 bases). Germline loops: CDR1 LGHDT, CDR2 YNNKEL (reference sequence). Deletions cut 6 bases from V and 5 bases from J, with 19 bases between. The CDR3 extends over 15 amino acids. The CDR3 loop reads CASRRHTGAGETQYF. The CDR3 bases are TGTGCCAGCAGACGCCATACAGGGGCGGGGGAGACCCAGTACTTC.

This clonotype was found once. The chain recombines TRBV10-3 with TRBJ2-3; TRBD2 matches 9 bases. Germline assignment: CDR1 ENHRY and CDR2 SYGVKD. There are 15 residues in the CDR3. The J segment lost 5 bases and the V segment lost 4 bases, leaving 7 bases of the junction unmatched. The CDR3 nucleotides read TGTGCCATCAGTGTGATTGCGGGAGGGGAAGATACGCAGTATTTT. The encoded protein is CAISVIAGGEDTQYF.

This clonotype was found a few times. The chain joins TRBV7-3 to TRBJ1-2, with TRBD1 as a possible D gene (6 bases). The V end was cut by 5 bases, the J end by 8 bases, with 12 bases between. The V gene's germline CDR1 is SGHTA and CDR2 FQGTGA. This CDR3 has 12 amino acids. CDR3 amino acids: CASSPTGPGYTF. The CDR3, as DNA: TGTGCCAGCAGCCCCACAGGGCCGGGCTACACCTTC.

The chain combines TRBV10-3 with TRBJ2-5, with TRBD1 matching over 7 bases. The CDR3 is 14 amino acids. V gave up 0 bases and J gave up 5 bases; unmatched junction bases: 3. Looked up from germline, CDR1 is ENHRY and CDR2 is SYGVKD. CDR3 sequence (DNA): TGTGCCATCAGTGAGTCTACGACAGGGGAGACCCAGTACTTC. The encoded protein is CAISESTTGETQYF.

V and J are TRBV19 and TRBJ1-2, with no clear D. The CDR3 covers 11 residues. Deletions cut 5 bases from V and 8 bases from J, with 9 bases between. The germline V gene encodes CDR1 LNHDA and CDR2 SQIVND (reference sequence). DNA of the CDR3: TGTGCCAGTAGTGGAAACTGGGGCTACACCTTC. This encodes CASSGNWGYTF.

The chain couples TRBV19 to TRBJ1-1, with TRBD1 identical over 12 bases. Trimming removed 5 bases from V and 10 bases from J; junction bases left unmatched: 11. Germline V gene lookup returns CDR1 LNHDA and CDR2 SQIVND (reference sequence). CDR3 length: 15 residues. The CDR3 DNA sequence: TGTGCCAGTAGTGTGGGACAGGGGGCTCTCCTGAGAGCTTTCTTT. As protein: CASSVGQGALLRAFF.

The chain combines TRBV29-1 with TRBJ1-4, with D unclear. Trimming cost V 6 bases and J 8 bases, with 10 bases left between them. This CDR3 comprises 11 residues. Looked up from germline, CDR1 is SQVTM and CDR2 is ANQGSEA. Here the CDR3 DNA reads TGCAGCGTACGAGAGGGAGAAAAACTGTTTTTT. Translation: CSVREGEKLFF.

The chain uses TRBV2 and TRBJ2-4; maybe TRBD1 (6 bases). The germline V gene has CDR1 SNHLY and CDR2 FYNNEI. The CDR3 is 16 amino acids. V was trimmed by 6 bases and J by 0 bases, leaving 15 bases between them. This chain's CDR3 is CASRFSGTLAKNIQYF. As DNA, the CDR3 is TGTGCCAGCAGATTTTCCGGGACACTAGCCAAAAACATTCAGTACTTC. Full variable domain (outside the CDR3, taken from reference TRBV2 and TRBJ2-4): EPEVTQTPSHQVTQMGQEVILRCVPISNHLYFYWYRQILGQKVEFLVSFYNNEISEKSEIFDDQFSVERPDGSNFTLKIRSTKLEDSAMYFCASRFSGTLAKNIQYFGAGTRLSVL.

This clonotype was seen more than once but under ten times. The chain has TRBV4-3 and TRBJ2-1; unclear D gene. The CDR3 is made up of 13 amino acids. Germline assignment: CDR1 LGHNA and CDR2 YSLEER. V was trimmed by 4 bases and J by 5 bases, leaving 9 bases between them. In DNA form, the CDR3 reads TGCGCCAGCAGCCTCGGGCCCGACAATGAGCAGTTCTTC. This encodes CASSLGPDNEQFF.